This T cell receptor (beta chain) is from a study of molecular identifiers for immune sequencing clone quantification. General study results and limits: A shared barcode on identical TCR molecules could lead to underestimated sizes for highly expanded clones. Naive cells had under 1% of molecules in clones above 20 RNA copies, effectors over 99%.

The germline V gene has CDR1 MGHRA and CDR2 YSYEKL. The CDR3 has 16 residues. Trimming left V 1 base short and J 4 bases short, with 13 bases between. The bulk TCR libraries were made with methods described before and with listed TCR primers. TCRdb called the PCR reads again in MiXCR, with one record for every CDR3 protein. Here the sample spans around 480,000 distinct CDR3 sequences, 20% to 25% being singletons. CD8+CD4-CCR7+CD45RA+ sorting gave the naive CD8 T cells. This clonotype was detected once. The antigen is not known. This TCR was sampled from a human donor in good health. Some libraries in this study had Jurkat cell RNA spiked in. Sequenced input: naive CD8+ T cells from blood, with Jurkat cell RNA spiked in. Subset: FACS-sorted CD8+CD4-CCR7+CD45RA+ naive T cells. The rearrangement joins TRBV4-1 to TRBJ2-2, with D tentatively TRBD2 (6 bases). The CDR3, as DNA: TGCGCCAGCAGCCAAGTTAGCGGAATATTCACCGGGGAGCTGTTTTTT. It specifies CASSQVSGIFTGELFF.